The source of this T cell receptor (beta chain) is a study of blood T cell repertoires in COVID-19. Study overall: Spain, Italy and the United States supplied samples that represented acute and convalescent COVID-19. Nucleic acid was either cDNA or gDNA, and it came from T cells, B-cell-depleted T cells, or PBMCs.

The CDR3 is 18 residues long. The V gene's germline CDR1 is SGHTA and CDR2 FQGNSA. V shed 2 bases, J shed 1 base, and the junction held 6 bases outside the gene matches. Here immunoSEQ multiplex PCR was the method, and the copy in TCRdb shows in-frame clones only, minus some. The sample records 45,000 to 65,000 clones, about three quarters being singletons. J is TRBJ2-6 and V is TRBV7-2; 9 positions agree with TRBD2. The sample was peripheral blood. The receptor comes from a man aged 70-80 years with active or convalescent COVID-19. The CDR3 DNA sequence: TGTGCCAGCAGCTTACAGGCGGGGGGGTTATCTGGGGCCAACGTCCTGACTTTC. As protein: CASSLQAGGLSGANVLTF. Together with reference TRBV7-2 and TRBJ2-6, the CDR3 gives the full variable domain: GAGVSQSPSNKVTEKGKDVELRCDPISGHTALYWYRQSLGQGLEFLIYFQGNSAPDKSGLPSDRFSAERTGGSVSTLTIQRTQQEDSAVYLCASSLQAGGLSGANVLTFGAGSRLTVL.